This TCR beta chain came from a study of tumor-infiltrating lymphocytes in primary liver carcinoma. Study overall: Tumors were staged T1-T3 N0M0 and measured roughly 4.2 to 10 cm across.

The CDR3 is 15 residues long. CDR1 GTSNPN and CDR2 SVGIG come from the germline V gene (reference sequence). The authors made TCR beta cDNA from around 500 ng total RNA with a constant-region primer. Slightly modified ARM-PCR, run as three nested multiplex PCR rounds, produced the TCR beta libraries. Two initial PCR rounds of about 11 cycles each paired TRBV1-TRBV30 forward primers with a C-beta reverse primer. TCRdb processed the multiplex PCR reads anew with MiXCR; each CDR3 protein has one entry. Here the sample spans approximately 310,000 distinct CDR3 sequences, about 60% being singletons. They got blood RNA out of unsorted whole blood and also pulled out germline DNA. Concerning this clonotype itself: The junction departs from germline at one end; a sequencing error may be responsible.

The sequence was obtained from a man in his forties with primary liver carcinoma and hepatitis B virus infection. The chain joins TRBV30 to TRBJ2-7; 10 bases align to TRBD2. Sequencing was done on a sample of peripheral blood. CDR3: CVWSVQTSGSYEQYF. CDR3 bases: TGTGTCTGGAGTGTTCAGACTAGCGGGTCCTACGAGCAGTACTTC.